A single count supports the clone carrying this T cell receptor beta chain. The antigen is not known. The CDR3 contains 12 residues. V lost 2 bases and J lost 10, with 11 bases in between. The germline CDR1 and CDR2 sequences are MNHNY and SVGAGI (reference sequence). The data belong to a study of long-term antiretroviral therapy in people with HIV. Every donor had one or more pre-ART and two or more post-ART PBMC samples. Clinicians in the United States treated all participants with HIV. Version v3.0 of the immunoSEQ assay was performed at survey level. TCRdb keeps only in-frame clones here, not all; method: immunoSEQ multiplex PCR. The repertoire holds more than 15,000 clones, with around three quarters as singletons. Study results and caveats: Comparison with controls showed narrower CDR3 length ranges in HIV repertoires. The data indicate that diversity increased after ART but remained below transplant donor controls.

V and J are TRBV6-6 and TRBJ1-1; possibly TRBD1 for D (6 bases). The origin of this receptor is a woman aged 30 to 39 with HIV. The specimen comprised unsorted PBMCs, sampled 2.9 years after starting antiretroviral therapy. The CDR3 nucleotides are TGTGCCAGCAGTTACGGGGGGGCTGGAGCTTTCTTT. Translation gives CASSYGGAGAFF.